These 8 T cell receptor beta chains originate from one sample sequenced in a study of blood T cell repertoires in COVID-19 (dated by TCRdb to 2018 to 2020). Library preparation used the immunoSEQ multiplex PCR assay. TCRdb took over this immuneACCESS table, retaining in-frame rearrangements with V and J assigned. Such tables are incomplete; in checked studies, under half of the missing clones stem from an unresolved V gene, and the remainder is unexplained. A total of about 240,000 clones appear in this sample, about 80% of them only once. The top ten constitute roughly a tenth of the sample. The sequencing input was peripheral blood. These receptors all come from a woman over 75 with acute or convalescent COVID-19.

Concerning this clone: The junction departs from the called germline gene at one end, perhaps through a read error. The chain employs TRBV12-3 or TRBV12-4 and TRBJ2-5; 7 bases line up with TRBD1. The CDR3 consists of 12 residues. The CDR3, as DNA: TGTGCCGGCAGTTCAGGGGGAAAGACCCAGTACTTC. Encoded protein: CAGSSGGKTQYF.

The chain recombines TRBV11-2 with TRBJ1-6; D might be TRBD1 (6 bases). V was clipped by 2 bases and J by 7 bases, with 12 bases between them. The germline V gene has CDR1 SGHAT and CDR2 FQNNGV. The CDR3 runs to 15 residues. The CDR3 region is CASSLQGFDNSPLHF. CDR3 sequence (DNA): TGTGCCAGCAGCTTACAGGGGTTCGACAATTCACCCCTCCACTTT. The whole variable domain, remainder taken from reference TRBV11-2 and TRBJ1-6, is EAGVAQSPRYKIIEKRQSVAFWCNPISGHATLYWYQQILGQGPKLLIQFQNNGVVDDSQLPKDRFSAERLKGVDSTLKIQPAKLEDSAVYLCASSLQGFDNSPLHFGNGTRLTVT.

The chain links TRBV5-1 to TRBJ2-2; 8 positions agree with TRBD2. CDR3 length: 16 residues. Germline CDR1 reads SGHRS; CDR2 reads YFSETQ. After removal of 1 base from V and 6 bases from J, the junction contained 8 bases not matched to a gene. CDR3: CASSLNGGASSGELFF. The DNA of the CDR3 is TGCGCCAGCAGCTTGAACGGGGGGGCCTCGTCCGGGGAGCTGTTTTTT.

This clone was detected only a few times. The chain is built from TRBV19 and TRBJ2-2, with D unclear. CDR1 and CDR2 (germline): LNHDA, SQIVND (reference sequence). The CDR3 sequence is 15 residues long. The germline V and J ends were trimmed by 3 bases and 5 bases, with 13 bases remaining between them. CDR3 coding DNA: TGTGCCAGTAGTATTGACGGCCGGAGAACCGGGGAGCTGTTTTTT. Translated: CASSIDGRRTGELFF. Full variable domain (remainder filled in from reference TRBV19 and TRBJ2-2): DGGITQSPKYLFRKEGQNVTLSCEQNLNHDAMYWYRQDPGQGLRLIYYSQIVNDFQKGDIAEGYSVSREKKESFPLTVTSAQKNPTAFYLCASSIDGRRTGELFFGEGSRLTVL.

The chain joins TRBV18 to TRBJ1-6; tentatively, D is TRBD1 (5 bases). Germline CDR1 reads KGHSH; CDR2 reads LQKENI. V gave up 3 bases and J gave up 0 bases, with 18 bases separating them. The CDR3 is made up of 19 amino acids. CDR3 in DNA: TGTGCCAGCTCACCCATTAAGCCAGGGACTGGCTCCTATAATTCACCCCTCCACTTT. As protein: CASSPIKPGTGSYNSPLHF. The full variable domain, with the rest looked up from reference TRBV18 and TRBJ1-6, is NAGVMQNPRHLVRRRGQEARLRCSPMKGHSHVYWYRQLPEEGLKFMVYLQKENIIDESGMPKERFSAEFPKEGPSILRIQQVVRGDSAAYFCASSPIKPGTGSYNSPLHFGNGTRLTVT.

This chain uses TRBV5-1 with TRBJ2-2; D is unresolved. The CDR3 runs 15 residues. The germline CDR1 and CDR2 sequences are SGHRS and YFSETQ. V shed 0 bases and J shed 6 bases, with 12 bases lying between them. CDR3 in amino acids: CASSLVAREAGELFF. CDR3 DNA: TGCGCCAGCAGCTTGGTGGCCAGAGAGGCCGGGGAGCTGTTTTTT.

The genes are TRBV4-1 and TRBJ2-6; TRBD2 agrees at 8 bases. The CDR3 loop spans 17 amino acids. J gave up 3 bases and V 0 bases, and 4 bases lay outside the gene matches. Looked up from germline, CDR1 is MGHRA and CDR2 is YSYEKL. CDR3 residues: CASSQDRGGGGANVLTF. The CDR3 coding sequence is TGCGCCAGCAGCCAAGATCGGGGGGGCGGTGGGGCCAACGTCCTGACTTTC.

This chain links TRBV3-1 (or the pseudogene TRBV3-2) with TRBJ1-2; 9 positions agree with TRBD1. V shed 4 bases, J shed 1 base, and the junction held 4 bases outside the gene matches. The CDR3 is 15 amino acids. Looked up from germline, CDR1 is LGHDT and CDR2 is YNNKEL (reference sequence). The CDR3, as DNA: TGTGCCAGCAGCCCCGGGACAGGGAATAACTATGGCTACACCTTC. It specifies CASSPGTGNNYGYTF.